This T cell receptor beta chain was documented in a study of cytotoxic CD8 clonotypes in ibrutinib-treated CLL. Study-wide background: After a median of about 62 months, approximately 15 patients stayed remitted and approximately 12 progressed; responses had been partial in approximately 24 and complete in 2. Among the samples, the mean was about 260,000 productive templates and about 94,000 productive rearrangements. Overall study results and limits: Ibrutinib response saw clonality rise, and progression saw it return toward baseline. Relative to age-matched healthy donors, clonality at baseline was higher, and it tracked circulating CD8+ T-cell counts.

This CDR3 region has 15 residues. Germline-derived CDR1 and CDR2 are SGHTA and FQGNSA. V was trimmed by 1 base and J by 2 bases, leaving 12 bases between them. In the case of this clone: Its target is unknown.

Sequencing was performed with immunoSEQ multiplex PCR; in TCRdb, only in-frame clones are kept and a portion is missing. The sample includes 140,000 or so clones, 75% to 85% seen only once; the top ten take around 13%. Sequenced material: PBMCs, taken after 12 months of ibrutinib treatment. The receptor was derived from a human donor with chronic lymphocytic leukemia. The chain combines TRBV7-2 with TRBJ2-7, with unresolved D. Here the CDR3 DNA reads TGTGCCAGCAGCTTAGGAGTCGGGCCTACCTACGAGCAGTACTTC. Translation: CASSLGVGPTYEQYF. Full variable domain (missing parts from reference TRBV7-2 and TRBJ2-7): GAGVSQSPSNKVTEKGKDVELRCDPISGHTALYWYRQSLGQGLEFLIYFQGNSAPDKSGLPSDRFSAERTGGSVSTLTIQRTQQEDSAVYLCASSLGVGPTYEQYFGPGTRLTVT.